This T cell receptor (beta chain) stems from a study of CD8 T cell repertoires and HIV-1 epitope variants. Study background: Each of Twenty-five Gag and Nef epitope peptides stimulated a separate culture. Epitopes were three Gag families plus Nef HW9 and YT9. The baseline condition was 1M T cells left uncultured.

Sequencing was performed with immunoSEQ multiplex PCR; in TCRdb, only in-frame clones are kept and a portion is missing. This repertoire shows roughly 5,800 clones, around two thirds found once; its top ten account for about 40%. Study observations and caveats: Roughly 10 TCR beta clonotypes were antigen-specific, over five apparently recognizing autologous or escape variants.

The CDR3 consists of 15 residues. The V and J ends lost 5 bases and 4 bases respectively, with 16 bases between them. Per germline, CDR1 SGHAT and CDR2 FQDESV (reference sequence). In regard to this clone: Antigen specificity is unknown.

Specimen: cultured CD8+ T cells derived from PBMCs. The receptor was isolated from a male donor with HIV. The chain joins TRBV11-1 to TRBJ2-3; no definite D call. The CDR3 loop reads CASSRNPTRADTQYF. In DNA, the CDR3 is TGTGCCAGCAGCCGAAACCCCACAAGGGCAGATACGCAGTATTTT. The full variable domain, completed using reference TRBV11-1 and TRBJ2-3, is EAEVAQSPRYKITEKSQAVAFWCDPISGHATLYWYRQILGQGPELLVQFQDESVVDDSQLPKDRFSAERLKGVDSTLKIQPAELGDSAMYLCASSRNPTRADTQYFGPGTRLTVL.